Listed below are T cell receptor beta chains from one sample, sequenced in a study of T cell repertoires in cytomegalovirus infection. These receptors have no identified antigens. TCRdb reanalysed the reads using MiXCR and keeps one entry per CDR3 protein. The repertoire includes a few hundred thousand distinct CDR3 sequences, around 25% of them detected once, and about 14% sits in the top ten. The sample was cultured PBMCs, taken from culture after CMV antigen stimulation. The source of these receptors is a human donor in good health (CMV status not recorded). Some clones in this sample may be carry-over from other donors' samples. CDR3s include the opening cysteine and the closing phenylalanine or tryptophan. Fields, in order: CDR3 DNA, CDR3 protein, D gene, V gene, J gene, clone size. D genes are given only for firm matches. For some rows the clone size is stated as once, few or many, or as a class when expanded; others skip it.

cdr3_nt: TGCAGTGCTAGAGAGTCGACTAGCGGATACGAGCAGTACTTC
cdr3_aa: CSARESTSGYEQYF
d_call: TRBD2
v_call: TRBV20-1
j_call: TRBJ2-7
clone_size: .

cdr3_nt: TGTGCCAGCAGCTCCGGGGGTCAGAACACCGGGGAGCTGTTTTTT
cdr3_aa: CASSSGGQNTGELFF
d_call: .
v_call: TRBV11-3
j_call: TRBJ2-2
clone_size: .

cdr3_nt: TGTGCCAGCAGCTTGGGACAGACTCGACTAGCGGGAAACGAGCAGTACTTC
cdr3_aa: CASSLGQTRLAGNEQYF
d_call: TRBD2
v_call: TRBV5-6
j_call: TRBJ2-7
clone_size: .

cdr3_nt: TGTGCCAGCAGCTTAGTAGGGATGGGGGATAATTCACCCCTCCACTTT
cdr3_aa: CASSLVGMGDNSPLHF
d_call: .
v_call: TRBV7-2
j_call: TRBJ1-6
clone_size: .

cdr3_nt: TGCAGTGCTAGAGATTCGGGGTCTATCTCCAATGAGCAGTTCTTC
cdr3_aa: CSARDSGSISNEQFF
d_call: .
v_call: TRBV20-1
j_call: TRBJ2-1
clone_size: many

cdr3_nt: TGTGCCAGTACCGCGACAGCGAACACTGAAGCTTTCTTT
cdr3_aa: CASTATANTEAFF
d_call: .
v_call: TRBV19
j_call: TRBJ1-1
clone_size: .

cdr3_nt: TGTGCCAGCAGCCCGGTCGGGGGCCAGAATGAAAAACTGTTTTTT
cdr3_aa: CASSPVGGQNEKLFF
d_call: .
v_call: TRBV7-9
j_call: TRBJ1-4
clone_size: .

cdr3_nt: TGCGCCAGCAGCGGCACAGGGGAGACCTACGAGCAGTACTTC
cdr3_aa: CASSGTGETYEQYF
d_call: TRBD1
v_call: TRBV10-2
j_call: TRBJ2-7
clone_size: .

cdr3_nt: TGTGCCAGCAGTTTGGGCAGGGGGCTTACTGAAGCTTTCTTT
cdr3_aa: CASSLGRGLTEAFF
d_call: TRBD1
v_call: TRBV27
j_call: TRBJ1-1
clone_size: few

cdr3_nt: TGTGCCAGCAGCAGGACAGGGATCAGGGATCAGCCCCAGCATTTT
cdr3_aa: CASSRTGIRDQPQHF
d_call: TRBD1
v_call: TRBV6-1
j_call: TRBJ1-5
clone_size: .

cdr3_nt: TGTGCCAGCAGCCCTCAGGTCCAGAGGTACTCCGGGGAGCTGTTTTTT
cdr3_aa: CASSPQVQRYSGELFF
d_call: .
v_call: TRBV28
j_call: TRBJ2-2
clone_size: .

cdr3_nt: TGTGCCAGCAGTGCCGGGGCTTACAATGAGCAGTTCTTC
cdr3_aa: CASSAGAYNEQFF
d_call: .
v_call: TRBV2
j_call: TRBJ2-1
clone_size: .

cdr3_nt: TGTGCCAGTAGTATAGGAAGGGCCGGGACCGGGGAGCTGTTTTTT
cdr3_aa: CASSIGRAGTGELFF
d_call: .
v_call: TRBV19
j_call: TRBJ2-2
clone_size: many

cdr3_nt: TGTGCCAGCAGCTTAGCGCAGGTTGGGTTTGAGCAGTTCTTC
cdr3_aa: CASSLAQVGFEQFF
d_call: .
v_call: TRBV7-2
j_call: TRBJ2-1
clone_size: many

cdr3_nt: TGTGCCAGCAGCCCTTCGGGTAGCGGAGGTTACAATGAGCAGTTCTTC
cdr3_aa: CASSPSGSGGYNEQFF
d_call: .
v_call: TRBV7-2
j_call: TRBJ2-1
clone_size: many

cdr3_nt: TGTGCCAGCAGCTCCCAAGACAGGGCCACGAACACCGGGGAGCTGTTTTTT
cdr3_aa: CASSSQDRATNTGELFF
d_call: TRBD1
v_call: TRBV7-3
j_call: TRBJ2-2
clone_size: .

cdr3_nt: TGTGCCAGCAGTTTATCAGGGGCCCCTGGGGCCAACGTCCTGACTTTC
cdr3_aa: CASSLSGAPGANVLTF
d_call: .
v_call: TRBV28
j_call: TRBJ2-6
clone_size: many

cdr3_nt: TGTGCCAGCAGCACCACAGCTTCCTATGGCTACACCTTC
cdr3_aa: CASSTTASYGYTF
d_call: .
v_call: TRBV7-2
j_call: TRBJ1-2
clone_size: .

cdr3_nt: TGTGCCAGCAGCAGGTTCCAAGAGACCCAGTACTTC
cdr3_aa: CASSRFQETQYF
d_call: .
v_call: TRBV6-1
j_call: TRBJ2-5
clone_size: .

cdr3_nt: TGTGCCAGCAGCGGCCTAGGACAGGCTGGAAACACCATATATTTT
cdr3_aa: CASSGLGQAGNTIYF
d_call: TRBD1
v_call: TRBV7-6
j_call: TRBJ1-3
clone_size: .